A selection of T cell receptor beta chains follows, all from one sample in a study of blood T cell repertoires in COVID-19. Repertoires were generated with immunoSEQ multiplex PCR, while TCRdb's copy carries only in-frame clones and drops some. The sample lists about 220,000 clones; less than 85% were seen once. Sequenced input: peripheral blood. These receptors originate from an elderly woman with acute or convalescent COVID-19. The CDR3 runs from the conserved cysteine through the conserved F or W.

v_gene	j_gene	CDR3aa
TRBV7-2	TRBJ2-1	CASSYRQGSNEQFF
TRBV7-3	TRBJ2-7	CASSSTGSSTEQYF
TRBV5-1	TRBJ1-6	CASSREGSSYNSPLHF
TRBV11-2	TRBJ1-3	CASTPLLRGHPYF
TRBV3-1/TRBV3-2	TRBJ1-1	CASSLRAGSRNTEAFF
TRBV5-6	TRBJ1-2	CASSSIGTWDGYTF
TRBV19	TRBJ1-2	CASTTTGDYGYTF
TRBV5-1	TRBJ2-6	CASSLAGTGGYLGANVLTF
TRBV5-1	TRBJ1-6	CASSLARGQGSPLHF
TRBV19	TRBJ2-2	CASTPTPGLTGELFF
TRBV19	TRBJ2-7	CASSAGPTYEQYF
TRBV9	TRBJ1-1	CASSVSGQGDTEAFF
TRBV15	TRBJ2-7	CATSRDPTGYEQYF
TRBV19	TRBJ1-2	CASSDRGGEDYGYTF
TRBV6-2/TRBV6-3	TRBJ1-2	CASSRSTGFNYGYTF
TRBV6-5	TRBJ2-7	CASSYSTGVRDEQYF
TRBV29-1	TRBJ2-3	CSVEERGGPDTQYF
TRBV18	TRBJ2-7	CASSPYSHSYEQYF
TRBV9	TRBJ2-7	CASSVFRGGPSSYEQYF
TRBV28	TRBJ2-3	CASGGLGRELRDTQYF
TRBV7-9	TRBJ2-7	CASSSQGPEQYF
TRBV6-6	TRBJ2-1	CASRLQGVSYNEQFF
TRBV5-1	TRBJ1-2	CASADSIANYGYTF
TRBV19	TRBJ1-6	CASADGAVQYNSPLHF